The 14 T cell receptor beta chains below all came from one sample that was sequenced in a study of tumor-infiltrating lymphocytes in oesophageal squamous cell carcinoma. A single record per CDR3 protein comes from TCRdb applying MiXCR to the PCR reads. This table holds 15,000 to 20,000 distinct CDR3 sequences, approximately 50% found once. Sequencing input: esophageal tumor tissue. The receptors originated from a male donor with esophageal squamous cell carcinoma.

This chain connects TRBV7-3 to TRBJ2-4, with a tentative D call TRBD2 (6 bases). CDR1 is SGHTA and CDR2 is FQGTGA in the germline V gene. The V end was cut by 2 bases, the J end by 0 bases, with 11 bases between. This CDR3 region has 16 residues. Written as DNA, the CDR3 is TGTGCCAGCAGCTTAGGGGGGAACGTAGCCAAAAACATTCAGTACTTC. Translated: CASSLGGNVAKNIQYF.

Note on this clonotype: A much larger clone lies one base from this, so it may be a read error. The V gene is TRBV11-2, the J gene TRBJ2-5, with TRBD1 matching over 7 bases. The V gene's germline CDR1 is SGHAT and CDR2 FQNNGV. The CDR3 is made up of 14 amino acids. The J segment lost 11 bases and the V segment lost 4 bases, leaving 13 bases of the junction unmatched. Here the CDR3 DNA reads TGTGCCAGCAGCTCCGGGACAGCCAAAAATGAGCAGTACTTC. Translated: CASSSGTAKNEQYF.

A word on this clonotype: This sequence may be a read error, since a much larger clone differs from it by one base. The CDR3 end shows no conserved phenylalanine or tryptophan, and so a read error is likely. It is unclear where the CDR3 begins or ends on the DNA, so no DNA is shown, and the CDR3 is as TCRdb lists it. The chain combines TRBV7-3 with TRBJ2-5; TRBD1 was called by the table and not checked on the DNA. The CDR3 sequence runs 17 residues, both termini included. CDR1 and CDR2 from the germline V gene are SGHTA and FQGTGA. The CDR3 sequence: CASSSTGTGFNGYTFGS.

The CDR3 DNA follows: TGTGCCAGCAGCCCCAGTGGGGGGTTCGGCGGAAACACCATATATTTT. Amino acid sequence: CASSPSGGFGGNTIYF. The chain couples TRBV9 to TRBJ1-3, with D perhaps TRBD1 (5 bases). Between the trimmed V and J ends, which lost 4 bases and 4 bases, there was a span of 18 bases. Germline assignment: CDR1 SGDLS and CDR2 YYNGEE. The CDR3 has 16 amino acids.

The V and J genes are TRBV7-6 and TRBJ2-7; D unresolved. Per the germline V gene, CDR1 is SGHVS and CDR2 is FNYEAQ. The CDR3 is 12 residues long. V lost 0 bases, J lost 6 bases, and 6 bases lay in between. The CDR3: CASSLASGEQYF. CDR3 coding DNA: TGTGCCAGCAGCTTAGCGTCGGGCGAGCAGTACTTC.

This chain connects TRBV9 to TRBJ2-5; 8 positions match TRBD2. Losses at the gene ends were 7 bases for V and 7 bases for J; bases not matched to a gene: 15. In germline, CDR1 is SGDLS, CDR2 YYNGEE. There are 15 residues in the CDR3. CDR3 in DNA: TGTGCCAGCTCCCACGGGAGGGCCGATTCAAGGACCCAGTACTTC. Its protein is CASSHGRADSRTQYF.

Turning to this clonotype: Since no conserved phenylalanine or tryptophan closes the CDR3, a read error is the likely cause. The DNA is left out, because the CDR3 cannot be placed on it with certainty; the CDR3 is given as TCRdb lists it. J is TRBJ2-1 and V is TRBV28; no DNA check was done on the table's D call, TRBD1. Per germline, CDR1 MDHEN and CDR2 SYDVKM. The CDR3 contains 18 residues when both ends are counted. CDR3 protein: CASSSVWGTGNYGYTFGS.

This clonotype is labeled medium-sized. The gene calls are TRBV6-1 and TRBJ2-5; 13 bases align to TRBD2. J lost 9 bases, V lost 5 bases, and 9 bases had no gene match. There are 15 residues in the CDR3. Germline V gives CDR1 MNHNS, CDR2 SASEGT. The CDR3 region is CASSSQRGLAGPQYF. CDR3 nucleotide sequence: TGTGCCAGCAGTTCCCAACGGGGACTAGCGGGGCCCCAGTACTTC.

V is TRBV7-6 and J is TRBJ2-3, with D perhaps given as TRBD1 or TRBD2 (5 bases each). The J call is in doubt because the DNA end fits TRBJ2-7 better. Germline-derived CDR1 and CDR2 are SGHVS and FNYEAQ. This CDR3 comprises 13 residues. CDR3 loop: CASSPGRNYEQYF. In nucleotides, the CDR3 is TGTGCCAGCAGCCCGGGACGGAACTACGAGCAGTACTTC.

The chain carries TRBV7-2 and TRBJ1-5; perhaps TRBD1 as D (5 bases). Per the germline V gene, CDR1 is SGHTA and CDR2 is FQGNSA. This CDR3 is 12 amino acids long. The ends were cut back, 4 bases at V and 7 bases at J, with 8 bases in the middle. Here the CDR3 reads CASSSDIQPQHF. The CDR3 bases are TGTGCCAGCAGCTCGGACATACAGCCCCAGCATTTT. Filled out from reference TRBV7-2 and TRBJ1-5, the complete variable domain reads GAGVSQSPSNKVTEKGKDVELRCDPISGHTALYWYRQSLGQGLEFLIYFQGNSAPDKSGLPSDRFSAERTGGSVSTLTIQRTQQEDSAVYLCASSSDIQPQHFGDGTRLSIL.

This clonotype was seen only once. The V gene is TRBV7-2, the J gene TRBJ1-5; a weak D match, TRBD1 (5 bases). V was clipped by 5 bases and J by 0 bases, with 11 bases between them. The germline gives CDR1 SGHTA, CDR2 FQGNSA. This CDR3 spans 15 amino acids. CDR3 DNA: TGTGCCAGCAGCCTGACAGCGTATAGCAATCAGCCCCAGCATTTT. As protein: CASSLTAYSNQPQHF.

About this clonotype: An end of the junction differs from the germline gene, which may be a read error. The CDR3 is CASSTRYSNQPQHF. CDR3 coding DNA: TGTGCTAGCAGTACTAGGTATAGCAATCAGCCCCAGCATTTT. The genes are TRBV6-1 and TRBJ1-5; D gene unclear. The germline V gene encodes CDR1 MNHNS and CDR2 SASEGT. The CDR3 runs to 14 residues.

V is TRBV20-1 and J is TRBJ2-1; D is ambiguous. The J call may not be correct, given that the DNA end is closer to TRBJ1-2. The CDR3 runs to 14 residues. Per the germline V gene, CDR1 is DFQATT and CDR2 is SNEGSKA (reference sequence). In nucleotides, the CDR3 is TGCAGTGCAAGAAAACACCGCCTGGGGTATGGCTACACCTTC. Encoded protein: CSARKHRLGYGYTF.

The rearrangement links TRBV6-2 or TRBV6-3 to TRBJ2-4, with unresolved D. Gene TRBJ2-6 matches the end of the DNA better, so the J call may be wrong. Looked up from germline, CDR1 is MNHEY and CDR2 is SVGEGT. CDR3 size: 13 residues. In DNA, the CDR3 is TGTGCCAGCAAGGAATCAGGGGCCAACGTCCTGACTTTC. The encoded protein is CASKESGANVLTF.